The 19 T cell receptor beta chains in this list originate from one sample, sequenced in a study of blood T cell repertoires in COVID-19. Assay used: immunoSEQ multiplex PCR; TCRdb lists only in-frame clones, some missing. The sample lists approximately 150,000 clones; over 70% were seen once. Material: PBMCs or T cells enriched from blood (not recorded which). All receptors derive from a woman between 40 and 55 years old with acute COVID-19.

The V gene is TRBV7-2, the J gene TRBJ2-7; 8 nucleotides match TRBD2. The junction had 10 bases not matched to a gene; V was cut back by 6 bases and J by 0 bases. This CDR3 spans 16 amino acids. Germline V lookup: CDR1 SGHTA, CDR2 FQGNSA. The CDR3 sequence: CASRSSLAGGSYEQYF. CDR3 DNA sequence: TGTGCCAGCAGGTCCTCCCTAGCGGGTGGCTCCTACGAGCAGTACTTC. Looking up the rest from reference TRBV7-2 and TRBJ2-7 gives the full variable domain: GAGVSQSPSNKVTEKGKDVELRCDPISGHTALYWYRQSLGQGLEFLIYFQGNSAPDKSGLPSDRFSAERTGGSVSTLTIQRTQQEDSAVYLCASRSSLAGGSYEQYFGPGTRLTVT.

The J gene is TRBJ2-5, the V gene TRBV7-9; TRBD2 matches 9 bases. V trimming: 7 bases; J trimming: 3 bases; junction bases outside the gene matches: 9. This CDR3 is built from 15 residues. The germline V gene encodes CDR1 SEHNR and CDR2 FQNEAQ (reference sequence). CDR3 in DNA: TGTGCCAGCACCCAAATAGCGGGAGTCGAAGAGACCCAGTACTTC. Translation gives CASTQIAGVEETQYF.

The chain employs TRBV6-5 and TRBJ2-7; D perhaps matches TRBD2 (5 bases). Trimming shortened V by 7 bases and J by 0 bases, and 7 bases separated the two germline ends. This CDR3 spans 12 amino acids. Germline loops: CDR1 MNHEY, CDR2 SVGAGI. Here the CDR3 reads CASNGNSYEQYF. The CDR3 nucleotides read TGTGCCAGCAACGGGAACTCCTACGAGCAGTACTTC.

The chain links TRBV7-9 to TRBJ1-2, with D hard to call. The length of the CDR3 is 19 residues. Germline loops: CDR1 SEHNR, CDR2 FQNEAQ (reference sequence). V lost 4 bases and J lost 0, with 24 bases in between. CDR3 nucleotide sequence: TGTGCCAGCAGCTACAGCTCGGGGAGCGTTGCAGGTCCTAACTATGGCTACACCTTC. Protein: CASSYSSGSVAGPNYGYTF. The full variable domain, rest sourced from reference TRBV7-9 and TRBJ1-2, is DTGVSQNPRHKITKRGQNVTFRCDPISEHNRLYWYRQTLGQGPEFLTYFQNEAQLEKSRLLSDRFSAERPKGSFSTLEIQRTEQGDSAMYLCASSYSSGSVAGPNYGYTFGSGTRLTVV.

The rearrangement uses TRBV7-2 and TRBJ2-3; 13 bases are a match to TRBD2. The V and J ends lost 4 bases and 2 bases, in that order; junction bases with no gene match: 3. The CDR3 consists of 16 residues. The V gene's germline CDR1 is SGHTA and CDR2 FQGNSA. CDR3 DNA: TGTGCCAGCAGCTCGGGACTAGCGGGAATCACAGATACGCAGTATTTT. Translated, it gives CASSSGLAGITDTQYF.

Concerning this clone: A much more abundant neighbour one base away suggests this may be a read error. The chain is built from TRBV2 and TRBJ1-2; D is ambiguous. Germline V CDR1 and CDR2: SNHLY, FYNNEI. Trimming cost V 4 bases and J 6 bases, with 9 bases left between them. The CDR3 runs 12 residues. CDR3 sequence (DNA): TGTGCCAGCAGTGCCCGGGAGAATGGCTACACCTTC. Its protein product is CASSARENGYTF.

The CDR3 loop is CASSIVEQGATPLHF. CDR3 nucleotide sequence: TGTGCCAGTAGTATAGTCGAGCAGGGGGCTACACCCCTCCACTTT. This chain links TRBV19 with TRBJ1-6; 8 nucleotides line up with TRBD1. CDR1 and CDR2 (germline): LNHDA, SQIVND (reference sequence). J lost 11 bases, V lost 1 base, and 7 bases had no gene match. The CDR3 has 15 residues.

The CDR3 DNA reads TGTGCCAGTAGTATAGAAGGAGCAAGTCCGGGTGGCTACACCTTC. It specifies CASSIEGASPGGYTF. The genes are TRBV19 and TRBJ1-2; no firm D call. V lost 0 bases and J lost 7, with 15 bases in between. Germline V CDR1 and CDR2: LNHDA, SQIVND (reference sequence). The CDR3 is 15 residues long.

This rearrangement joins TRBV7-9 to TRBJ1-1; D call uncertain. CDR3 length: 15 amino acids. Germline CDR1 reads SEHNR; CDR2 reads FQNEAQ (reference sequence). V shed 5 bases and J shed 0 bases, with 13 bases lying between them. The CDR3 region is CASSPRTGVNTEAFF. CDR3 coding DNA: TGTGCCAGCAGCCCCCGGACCGGGGTGAACACTGAAGCTTTCTTT.

The V call is TRBV7-2, the J call TRBJ2-6, with D hard to call. V shed 4 bases and J shed 2 bases, with 9 bases lying between them. The germline CDR1 and CDR2 sequences are SGHTA and FQGNSA. This CDR3 contains 15 residues. The DNA of the CDR3 is TGTGCCAGCAGCTATTCTTCTACTGGGGCCAACGTCCTGACTTTC. It specifies CASSYSSTGANVLTF.

Only a few counts were recorded for this clone. This sample includes further DNA sequences coding for the same CDR3. The gene calls are TRBV29-1 and TRBJ2-2; maybe TRBD2 (6 bases). Germline values: CDR1 SQVTM, CDR2 ANQGSEA. This CDR3 region has 15 residues. Trimming left V 2 bases short and J 6 bases short, with 16 bases between. CDR3 DNA: TGCAGCGTTGAAAGGCCCGGGACTCGGGCCGGGGAGCTGTTTTTT. Translating it yields CSVERPGTRAGELFF.

The genes are TRBV20-1 and TRBJ1-2; D gene uncertain. The length of the CDR3 is 11 residues. The V gene lost 2 bases and the J gene lost 8 bases, with 9 bases spanning the gap. Germline V gene sequence: CDR1 DFQATT, CDR2 SNEGSKA (reference sequence). The CDR3 DNA is TGCAGTGCTAGATCGGAGGGAGGCTACACCTTC. Protein: CSARSEGGYTF.

The V call is TRBV18, the J call TRBJ2-4, with 12 bases aligning to TRBD1. This CDR3 has 15 residues. The V gene end was trimmed by 6 bases and the J gene end by 7 bases; junction bases not matched to a gene: 7. CDR1 KGHSH and CDR2 LQKENI come from the germline V gene. Here the CDR3 reads CASSRDRGLGNIQYF. In nucleotides, the CDR3 is TGTGCCAGCTCGCGGGACAGGGGGCTTGGGAACATTCAGTACTTC.

This sequence joins TRBV27 and TRBJ1-5; 8 nucleotides align to TRBD1. The germline V gene encodes CDR1 MNHEY and CDR2 SMNVEV (reference sequence). This CDR3 has 14 residues. V lost 3 bases to trimming and J lost 6 bases; unmatched junction nucleotides: 4. CDR3 sequence: CASSFGQGSQPQHF. DNA for the CDR3: TGTGCCAGCAGTTTCGGACAGGGAAGTCAGCCCCAGCATTTT.

The rearrangement joins TRBV21-1 to TRBJ1-5; TRBD1 is the table's D call and was not checked against the DNA. TRBV21-1 has pseudogene status. The CDR3 is made up of 19 amino acids. The CDR3 DNA reads as TGTGCCAGCAGCAAAGGACTCAAAAGGGGCAAAAGAAGAGATCAGCCCCAGCATTTT. Translating gives CASSKGLKRGKRRDQPQHF.

This clone was picked up a small number of times. The V gene is TRBV6-4, the J gene TRBJ1-2; 12 bases are a match to TRBD1. The junction had 6 bases not matched to a gene; V was cut back by 6 bases and J by 4 bases. The CDR3 contains 15 residues. Germline CDR1 and CDR2: MRHNA and SNTAGT. The CDR3, as DNA: TGTGCCAGCAGCCCGGGACAGGGGGCCGGCTATGGCTACACCTTC. Its translation is CASSPGQGAGYGYTF.

The rearrangement joins TRBV5-8 to TRBJ1-2; D unresolved. Trimming left V 0 bases short and J 3 bases short, with 15 bases between. Germline V lookup: CDR1 SGHTS, CDR2 YDEGEE. There are 16 residues in the CDR3. Written as DNA, the CDR3 is TGTGCCAGCAGCTTGGGAACCAGGCCCAACGACTATGGCTACACCTTC. Amino acids: CASSLGTRPNDYGYTF.

The chain carries TRBV29-1 and TRBJ2-7; TRBD2 agrees at 9 bases. V shed 4 bases, J shed 3 bases, and the junction held 4 bases outside the gene matches. CDR3 length: 13 amino acids. Germline loops: CDR1 SQVTM, CDR2 ANQGSEA. CDR3 DNA sequence: TGCAGCGTTGTACCTAGCGGGAACTACGAGCAGTACTTC. Amino acid sequence: CSVVPSGNYEQYF.

This chain joins TRBV5-4 and TRBJ2-2, with no clear D. CDR3 size: 15 residues. Trimming left V 0 bases short and J 0 bases short, with 6 bases between. Germline CDR1 reads SGHNT; CDR2 reads YYREEE (reference sequence). The CDR3 sequence: CASSLGATNTGELFF. The CDR3 nucleotides are TGTGCCAGCAGCTTGGGGGCCACGAACACCGGGGAGCTGTTTTTT.